The 9 T cell receptor beta chains below come from one sample, sequenced in a study of T cell responses to AZD1222 COVID-19 vaccine. Produced via immunoSEQ multiplex PCR; TCRdb's table is partial and in-frame only. There are fewer than 70,000 clones in the sample; about 91% occur only once, and 6.1% lies in the top ten. Sequencing was performed on peripheral blood, taken 28 days after the second AZD1222 dose. These receptors were taken from an adult who received the AZD1222 COVID-19 vaccine.

The chain has TRBV7-2 and TRBJ2-2; D remains ambiguous. The germline V gene encodes CDR1 SGHTA and CDR2 FQGNSA. Trimming removed 2 bases at V and 6 bases at J, with 10 bases between. The CDR3 contains 14 residues. CDR3: CASSLLQSAGELFF. CDR3 nucleotide sequence: TGTGCCAGCAGCTTACTACAGTCCGCCGGGGAGCTGTTTTTT.

The chain couples TRBV9 to TRBJ1-2; the D gene is possibly TRBD1 (6 bases). This CDR3 spans 13 amino acids. Trimming left V 0 bases short and J 6 bases short, with 9 bases between. From germline, CDR1 is SGDLS and CDR2 YYNGEE. The CDR3 loop reads CASSVEGGHGYTF. For the CDR3, the DNA is TGTGCCAGCAGCGTAGAAGGGGGTCATGGCTACACCTTC.

The chain combines TRBV15 with TRBJ1-1; 7 positions agree with TRBD1. The CDR3 has 13 residues. Germline values: CDR1 LNHNV, CDR2 YYDKDF (reference sequence). V trimming: 0 bases; J trimming: 10 bases; junction bases outside the gene matches: 5. Here the CDR3 DNA reads TGTGCCACCAGCAGAGATAGACAGGGTCTAGCTTTCTTT. It specifies CATSRDRQGLAFF.

The genes are TRBV13 and TRBJ2-1; 14 bases map to TRBD2. V was clipped by 4 bases and J by 4 bases; unmatched bases: 18. The CDR3 spans 21 residues. Per germline, CDR1 PRHDT and CDR2 FYEKMQ (reference sequence). The CDR3 here is CASSSLNRTSGRMVGYNEQFF. CDR3 coding DNA: TGTGCCAGCAGCTCGTTGAACCGGACTAGCGGGAGGATGGTTGGGTACAATGAGCAGTTCTTC.

The V call is TRBV5-1, the J call TRBJ2-2, with 7 bases identical to TRBD2. Germline V lookup: CDR1 SGHRS, CDR2 YFSETQ. This CDR3 contains 15 residues. J lost 0 bases, V lost 4 bases, and 3 bases had no gene match. Written as DNA, the CDR3 is TGCGCCAGCAGCCTACTAGCGACGAACACCGGGGAGCTGTTTTTT. Amino acid sequence: CASSLLATNTGELFF. The variable domain in full, completed from reference TRBV5-1 and TRBJ2-2, reads KAGVTQTPRYLIKTRGQQVTLSCSPISGHRSVSWYQQTPGQGLQFLFEYFSETQRNKGNFPGRFSGRQFSNSRSEMNVSTLELGDSALYLCASSLLATNTGELFFGEGSRLTVL.

The chain joins TRBV12-2 to TRBJ2-5; the listed D gene, TRBD2, was not tested against the DNA. TRBV12-2 is noted as a pseudogene. The length of the CDR3 is 15 residues. The CDR3 region has the DNA TGTGCAAGTCGCCCCATAGCGGGAGGGCGGGAGACCCAGTACTTC. It codes for CASRPIAGGRETQYF.

This chain uses TRBV19 with TRBJ2-7; TRBD1 might be the D (7 bases). The CDR3 length is 14 residues. Trimming shortened V by 5 bases and J by 4 bases, and 15 bases separated the two germline ends. CDR1 LNHDA and CDR2 SQIVND come from the germline V gene (reference sequence). CDR3 sequence: CASSGGGRIYEQYF. CDR3 in DNA: TGTGCCAGTAGTGGAGGGGGCCGGATTTACGAGCAGTACTTC. Variable domain in full (rest from reference TRBV19 and TRBJ2-7): DGGITQSPKYLFRKEGQNVTLSCEQNLNHDAMYWYRQDPGQGLRLIYYSQIVNDFQKGDIAEGYSVSREKKESFPLTVTSAQKNPTAFYLCASSGGGRIYEQYFGPGTRLTVT.

The chain uses TRBV19 and TRBJ1-1; D is unclear. Looked up from germline, CDR1 is LNHDA and CDR2 is SQIVND (reference sequence). Deletions cut 6 bases from V and 1 base from J, with 12 bases between. The CDR3 sequence is 14 residues long. The chain's CDR3 is CASRLNYGNTEAFF. For the CDR3, the DNA is TGTGCCAGTAGGTTAAATTACGGGAACACTGAAGCTTTCTTT.

This sequence joins TRBV9 and TRBJ1-1; 11 positions match TRBD1. The ends lost 4 bases at V and 3 bases at J; junction bases unmatched: 5. This CDR3 is 15 amino acids long. Germline assignment: CDR1 SGDLS and CDR2 YYNGEE. The DNA of the CDR3 is TGTGCCAGCAGCTTCGGACAGGGGGCAGACACTGAAGCTTTCTTT. This codes for CASSFGQGADTEAFF.